Listed here is a single T cell receptor (beta chain). This clone was detected a few times. Its antigen remains unidentified. Nothing much larger sits one base from this clone, and base qualities are not available. This sample was taken from a study of monozygotic twins with cystic fibrosis (dated by TCRdb to about 2021). Turning to the overall study: Barcoded libraries were prepared from about 3 micrograms of fragmented DNA with around 15 PCR cycles. Data for three of the twin pairs had been reported previously in another context. Made up mostly of children and adolescents, the cohort included ten female and six male twin pairs ranging in age from about 2.0 to 36.4 years, with a median of about 8.5 years. On the day blood was drawn, the twins' weight-for-height and FEVPerc (FEV1 disease centile) were ranked against those of the approximately 990 cohort participants. To gauge how much genetics shapes V and J gene usage, the researchers compared TCR beta repertoires both within and across 16 monozygotic twin pairs who have cystic fibrosis.

General findings and caveats noted by the study authors: Sharing of nucleotide-identical clonotypes was significantly greater within monozygotic CF twin pairs than between unrelated CF individuals (P = 0.000026, Mann-Whitney). The cohort was small, and no association was found between shared CDR3 numbers and age, concordance or disease severity. Simpson clonality was generally low (median around 0.01), which suggests a naive-dominated repertoire, and clonality was higher in the most severely affected patients. In 13 of 16 pairs, V gene usage most closely resembled the co-twin's, and the same held for J usage in 8 of 16 pairs, a pattern suggesting genetic constraints.

The twin pairs came from the European Cystic Fibrosis Twin and Sibling Study Cohort, a cohort that recruited patients from 150 to 200 CF clinics across 14 European countries. Zygosity and CFTR genotype were verified in-house, with zygosity tested by multiplex PCR of nine short tandem repeat loci. Peripheral blood was sampled from each twin, and clinical parameters were recorded on the day of blood sampling. Phenol/chloroform extraction was used to isolate genomic DNA from peripheral blood cells, and the DNA was then kept in TE buffer at 4 degrees C. TCR beta CDR3 regions were amplified by multiplex PCR with the immunoSEQ immune profiling system according to the manufacturer's instructions. An Illumina NextSeq system was used to carry out the sequencing. Per the source publication's procedure: Sequence data were processed on the immunoSEQ Analyzer platform, and clonality was computed as the square root of Simpson's index of productive rearrangements. Jensen-Shannon distance served as the measure of similarity in V and J usage, while OLGA was used to compute CDR3 generation probabilities. The immuneACCESS database (August 2020) and VDJdb (December 2020) were searched for shared CDR3 sequences. Imported from immuneACCESS, the table was reduced by TCRdb to in-frame sequences with V and J called. These copies leave out some clones; in studies compared against another copy, an unresolved V gene accounts for under half, and the cause of the remainder is not known. The V and J calls and the clone size are those of that table, but D and trimming were determined from the DNA. Present in this sample are 12,000 to 15,000 clones, 85% to 90% of which were seen just once. The ten largest clonotypes hold 0.73% of the sample.

The CDR3 runs 15 amino acids, cysteine and phenylalanine included. Just CDR3 DNA is preserved here, 45 bases in frame from base 1. The germline V gene provides CDR1 LGHNA and CDR2 YNFKEQ. Relative to germline, V is missing 1 base and J is missing 4 bases, with 3 bases of the junction outside any gene match. The clonotype comes from a boy younger than 18 with cystic fibrosis. Sequenced sample: blood. The V gene is TRBV4-2 and the J gene is TRBJ1-2, and TRBD1 matches 10 of the central bases. The sequenced DNA: TGTGCCAGCAGCCAAGTCGGGACAGGGGCCTATGGCTACACCTTC. It codes for CASSQVGTGAYGYTF.